This entry lists 25 T cell receptor beta chains sequenced from one sample in a study of kidney transplant recipient with SARS-CoV-2 infection. TCRdb re-derived calls from the reads in MiXCR, one entry per CDR3 protein. The sample carries about 240,000 distinct CDR3 sequences, around 26% recorded once. Sequenced here: a blood sample, sampled at baseline and on approximately day 120 from a kidney transplant recipient. These TCRs come from a young adult male patient who had COVID-19 and was a kidney transplant recipient. The graft donor may have contributed some T cells.

There are a few counts of this clonotype. The CDR3 DNA sequence: TGTGCCAGCAGCTTGTTGGGGGACTACGAGCAGTACTTC. This gives the protein CASSLLGDYEQYF. This chain joins TRBV5-8 and TRBJ2-7; the D gene could be TRBD1 or TRBD2 (5 bases each). Trimming left V 1 base short and J 3 bases short, with 8 bases between. Germline V gene sequence: CDR1 SGHTS, CDR2 YDEGEE. The length of the CDR3 is 13 residues.

The chain carries TRBV10-1 and TRBJ1-2; D not certain. Germline V lookup: CDR1 WNHNN, CDR2 SYGVQD (reference sequence). The CDR3 runs 17 residues. The ends were cut back, 5 bases at V and 4 bases at J, with 23 bases in the middle. This CDR3 reads CASSITGGSRKTYGYTF. In nucleotides, the CDR3 is TGCGCCAGCAGTATAACGGGAGGATCGCGAAAGACCTATGGCTACACCTTC.

This clonotype appeared many times. The chain uses TRBV11-2 and TRBJ1-1; 7 nucleotides agree with TRBD1. J was trimmed by 1 base and V by 5 bases; bases with no gene match: 10. Germline V gives CDR1 SGHAT, CDR2 FQNNGV. The CDR3 extends over 16 amino acids. The CDR3 sequence: CASSLRTGVGNTEAFF. The DNA for the CDR3 is TGTGCCAGCAGCCTCCGGACAGGAGTAGGGAACACTGAAGCTTTCTTT.

Notes on this clonotype: It may be a read error: a sequence one base away is much more abundant. The chain combines TRBV6-1 with TRBJ1-2; no clear D. The germline V gene encodes CDR1 MNHNS and CDR2 SASEGT. The CDR3 is 17 residues long. V dropped 8 bases and J dropped 4 bases, with 26 bases sitting between them. CDR3 DNA sequence: TGTGCCAGCGGTCCCTTCATGGAATGTAGAAAGACCTATGGCTACACCTTC. This codes for CASGPFMECRKTYGYTF.

This clonotype showed up many times. V usage is TRBV25-1 and J usage is TRBJ1-2; D not certain. The CDR3 contains 17 residues. Germline V CDR1 and CDR2: MGHDK, SYGVNS. Between the trimmed V and J ends, which lost 5 bases and 4 bases, there was a span of 23 bases. The CDR3 nucleotides are TGTGCCAGCAGTTTTCTCCCAGAACTGGGAAAGACCTATGGCTACACCTTC. This gives the protein CASSFLPELGKTYGYTF.

This clonotype was seen a single time. The chain has TRBV10-2 and TRBJ2-1; possible D gene TRBD2, 6 bases. From germline, CDR1 is WSHSY and CDR2 SAAADI. The V and J ends lost 2 bases and 5 bases respectively, with 10 bases between them. This CDR3 region has 14 residues. The CDR3 spells CASSEAGTDNEQFF. The CDR3 nucleotides read TGCGCCAGCAGTGAGGCTGGGACTGACAATGAGCAGTTCTTC.

Only one count was recorded for this clonotype. A read error may be the cause here, since a much bigger clone is one base away. The genes are TRBV5-4 and TRBJ2-7; D not resolved. Trimming took off 3 bases at V and 3 bases at J, with 13 bases between the two ends. Germline assignment: CDR1 SGHNT and CDR2 YYREEE (reference sequence). The CDR3 consists of 14 residues. CDR3 residues: CASSSYRANYEQYF. As DNA, the CDR3 is TGTGCCAGCAGCTCGTATAGGGCCAACTACGAGCAGTACTTC.

With respect to this clonotype: The junction departs from germline at one end; a sequencing error may be responsible. The chain carries TRBV7-8 and TRBJ1-1; possible D gene TRBD1, 5 bases. The CDR3 runs 18 residues. Germline CDR1 SGHVS, CDR2 FQNEAQ. The CDR3 is CASSLGPPMAGRNTKAFF. Here the CDR3 DNA reads TGTGCCAGCAGCTTAGGGCCACCTATGGCAGGGAGGAACACTAAAGCTTTCTTT.

The table lists this clonotype with a few counts. A much more abundant neighbour one base away suggests this may be a read error. The chain carries TRBV12-3 or TRBV12-4 and TRBJ1-5; D is possibly TRBD1 (5 bases). This CDR3 comprises 14 residues. With 8 bases removed from V and 4 bases from J, the gap between germline ends came to 15 bases. Here the CDR3 DNA reads TGTGCCAGCGGTCCTTTGGGGGGAAATCAGCCCCAGCATTTT. Its translation: CASGPLGGNQPQHF.

Remarks on this clonotype: A much larger clone differs from this one at a single base, so this may be a read error. The chain uses TRBV5-5 and TRBJ2-7; maybe TRBD1 (7 bases). This CDR3 region has 15 residues. CDR1 is SGHKS, CDR2 YYEKEE, per germline (reference sequence). CDR3 sequence: CARSPTGAGGHEQYF. CDR3 nucleotide sequence: TGTGCCCGCAGCCCGACGGGGGCAGGGGGACACGAGCAGTACTTC.

This clonotype was picked up many times. This chain connects TRBV9 to TRBJ1-3; D not certain. Germline V gene sequence: CDR1 SGDLS, CDR2 YYNGEE. The ends were cut back, 4 bases at V and 4 bases at J, with 21 bases in the middle. The CDR3 runs to 17 residues. CDR3 nucleotide sequence: TGTGCCAGCAGCCCCCAATCAGGTCCCGGTGTGGGAAACACCATATATTTT. Its translation is CASSPQSGPGVGNTIYF.

With respect to this clonotype: It may be a read error: a sequence one base away is much more abundant. CDR3 amino acids: CASSWRKLRRKTYGYTF. Here the CDR3 DNA reads TGCGCCAGCAGTTGGCGGAAGCTACGCAGAAAGACCTATGGCTACACCTTC. The V call is TRBV23-1, the J call TRBJ1-2; the D is unclear. TRBV23-1 qualifies as an ORF whose function is uncertain. Trimming cost V 5 bases and J 4 bases, with 23 bases left between them. This CDR3 contains 17 residues.

Regarding this clonotype: Just one base apart from a much larger clone, this may be a read error. The chain uses TRBV5-1 and TRBJ2-5, with D maybe TRBD2 (6 bases). Per the germline V gene, CDR1 is SGHRS and CDR2 is YFSETQ. The CDR3 contains 13 residues. CDR3 coding DNA: TGCGTCAGCAGCCAGACTAGTCAAGAGACCCAGTACTTC. It translates to CVSSQTSQETQYF.

This clonotype was detected many times. The genes are TRBV24-1 and TRBJ2-7; D gene ambiguous. CDR1 is KGHDR, CDR2 SFDVKD, per germline. V lost 3 bases, J lost 1 base, and 9 bases lay in between. The CDR3 extends over 14 amino acids. Written as DNA, the CDR3 is TGTGCCACCAGTGATCCGGACCGGTCCTACGAGCAGTACTTC. This translates into CATSDPDRSYEQYF.

Note on this clonotype: A read error is possible here, since a much larger clone lies one base away. V gene TRBV7-9 combines with J gene TRBJ2-7; 7 bases map to TRBD1. Germline V gives CDR1 SEHNR, CDR2 FQNEAQ (reference sequence). This CDR3 is built from 13 residues. The CDR3 DNA reads as TGTGCCGGCAGCCCCGACAGGGCTGACGAGCAGTACTTC. Residues: CAGSPDRADEQYF.

V gene TRBV20-1 combines with J gene TRBJ2-1; 10 bases are shared with TRBD2. V shed 1 base and J 8 bases; nucleotides not matched to a gene: 8. CDR1 is DFQATT and CDR2 is SNEGSKA in the germline V gene (reference sequence). The CDR3 has 15 residues. The chain's CDR3 is CSARAVAGGYYEQFF. As DNA, the CDR3 is TGCAGTGCTAGAGCAGTAGCGGGAGGTTACTATGAGCAGTTCTTC.

V and J are TRBV20-1 and TRBJ2-3; D unresolved. CDR3 size: 13 residues. The V end was cut by 6 bases, the J end by 2 bases, with 12 bases between. Per the germline V gene, CDR1 is DFQATT and CDR2 is SNEGSKA (reference sequence). The CDR3 is CSATIGNTDTQYF. The CDR3 DNA reads as TGCAGTGCCACAATAGGGAACACAGATACGCAGTATTTT.

This clonotype was picked up many times. The J gene is TRBJ1-2, the V gene TRBV13; no reliable D call. V was trimmed by 2 bases and J by 2 bases, leaving 6 bases between them. The CDR3 runs to 13 residues. Germline loops: CDR1 PRHDT, CDR2 FYEKMQ (reference sequence). The CDR3 DNA sequence: TGTGCCAGCAGCTTACCGGGGAACTATGGCTACACCTTC. Its translation is CASSLPGNYGYTF.

In this sample, this clonotype turned up many times. J is TRBJ1-2 and V is TRBV28; 8 bases are shared with TRBD1. The CDR3 covers 15 residues. Germline-derived CDR1 and CDR2 are MDHEN and SYDVKM. V gave up 4 bases and J gave up 2 bases; unmatched junction bases: 6. As DNA, the CDR3 is TGTGCCAGCAGTTCCCCGGGACAGGCAAACTATGGCTACACCTTC. Translated: CASSSPGQANYGYTF.

This clonotype was detected many times. The chain is built from TRBV27 and TRBJ2-1, with 8 bases fitting TRBD1. The germline V gene encodes CDR1 MNHEY and CDR2 SMNVEV (reference sequence). This CDR3 has 18 amino acids. J lost 8 bases, V lost 3 bases, and 18 bases had no gene match. The CDR3 loop is CASSFDGTGRSPSDEQFF. The DNA of the CDR3 is TGTGCCAGCAGTTTCGATGGGACAGGAAGAAGCCCCTCCGATGAGCAGTTCTTC.

A word on this clonotype: A much larger clone lies a single base off, so this may be a read error. This chain connects TRBV20-1 to TRBJ2-7; possible D gene TRBD2, 5 bases. With 1 base removed from V and 2 bases from J, the gap between germline ends came to 9 bases. Germline V CDR1 and CDR2: DFQATT, SNEGSKA (reference sequence). This CDR3 has 13 amino acids. CDR3 DNA sequence: TGCAGTGCTAGAGGGCTAGCTCCCTACGAGCAGTACTTC. It translates to CSARGLAPYEQYF.

With regard to this clonotype: This may stem from a read error, because a much larger clone lies one nucleotide away. J is TRBJ1-2 and V is TRBV3-1; D is undetermined. This CDR3 has 17 amino acids. The germline V gene encodes CDR1 LGHDT and CDR2 YNNKEL (reference sequence). Trimming stripped 5 bases from V and 4 bases from J, with 23 bases between. The CDR3 spells CASSVTRTLRRTYGYTF. The CDR3 DNA sequence: TGTGCCAGCAGCGTAACACGCACCCTTCGAAGGACCTATGGCTACACCTTC.

On this clonotype: A read error may be the cause here, since a much bigger clone is one base away. The rearrangement links TRBV6-5 to TRBJ1-2; D unresolved. In germline, CDR1 is MNHEY, CDR2 SVGAGI. The CDR3 runs to 15 residues. The CDR3 nucleotides read TGTGCCAGCAGTTACTACACGACGGAAAACTGTGGCTACACCTTC. Protein: CASSYYTTENCGYTF.

Remarks on this clonotype: A single base separates this from a much larger clone, so it may be a read error. The chain joins TRBV7-9 to TRBJ2-7; no reliable D call. With 6 bases removed from V and 6 bases from J, the gap between germline ends came to 9 bases. The CDR3 consists of 11 residues. The germline V gene encodes CDR1 SEHNR and CDR2 FQNEAQ (reference sequence). CDR3 in amino acids: CASRTGSEQYF. CDR3 DNA sequence: TGTGCCAGCAGGACTGGTAGCGAGCAGTACTTC.

This clonotype occurred many times. The chain combines TRBV28 with TRBJ2-2; TRBD2 matches 7 bases. V dropped 1 base and J dropped 5; count of bases not matched to a gene: 7. This CDR3 region has 16 residues. Germline CDR1 and CDR2: MDHEN and SYDVKM. This chain's CDR3 is CASSLFAGAGTGELFF. CDR3 DNA sequence: TGTGCCAGCAGTTTATTCGCGGGAGCGGGTACCGGGGAGCTGTTTTTT.